The clone carrying this T cell receptor beta chain was counted once. The source of the sample is a study of blood T cell repertoires in COVID-19. Study details: Collection of acute and convalescent COVID-19 samples took place in the United States, Italy and Spain. T cells, B-cell-depleted T cells, or PBMCs supplied cDNA or gDNA.

Authors' analysis steps: Cell counts per sample came from amplifying reference gene primers. The repertoire was sequenced with immunoSEQ multiplex PCR; TCRdb's copy has only in-frame clones and lacks some. D and trimming were read from the DNA, whereas the V and J calls and clone size are those reported in that table. The data hold some 170,000 clones, with roughly 86% observed a single time. This CDR3 spans 19 amino acids. V lost 1 base and J lost 0; bases outside the gene matches: 7. CDR1 LNHNV and CDR2 YYDKDF come from the germline V gene (reference sequence). The chain joins TRBV15 to TRBJ2-1; 12 bases match TRBD2. The TCR sequence derives from a woman between 45 and 60 years old with acute or convalescent COVID-19. The specimen sequenced was peripheral blood. CDR3 loop: CATSRAPTSGGSSYNEQFF. The CDR3 DNA follows: TGTGCCACCAGCAGAGCGCCGACTAGCGGGGGAAGCTCCTACAATGAGCAGTTCTTC. The full variable domain, its missing parts supplied by reference TRBV15 and TRBJ2-1, is DAMVIQNPRYQVTQFGKPVTLSCSQTLNHNVMYWYQQKSSQAPKLLFHYYDKDFNNEADTPDNFQSRRPNTSFCFLDIRSPGLGDTAMYLCATSRAPTSGGSSYNEQFFGPGTRLTVL.